Listed below are T cell receptor beta chains from one sample, sequenced in a study of vaccination and CD4 T cells after COVID-19. These TCRs are of unknown antigen specificity. MiXCR, run by TCRdb on the PCR reads, gives a single entry per CDR3 protein. The table lists around 20,000 distinct CDR3 sequences, approximately 40% of them singletons, with 15% to 20% in the top ten. The specimen comprised CD4+ T cells from blood, cultured in vitro, sampled about 7 months after SARS-CoV-2 vaccination. These TCRs come from a human donor who had recovered from COVID-19. Each CDR3 is given with its conserved first and last residue. Each record gives: V gene, CDR3 protein.

TRBV19 | CASSIGRADIQYF
TRBV6-2/TRBV6-3 | CASSYGTSLRGETQYF
TRBV7-9 | CASSLDAGGVYQPQHF
TRBV7-2 | CASSLRANYGYTF
TRBV2 | CASSELKTQYF
TRBV2 | CASVKGLAGQETQYF
TRBV7-8 | CASSPLFGGLGGYTF
TRBV4-2 | CASSQDQGTEQFF
TRBV7-6 | CASSPWGEGAFF
TRBV19 | CASSIGPGGSNSPLHF
TRBV2 | CASSGQTQETQYF
TRBV20-1 | CSARGLAGTYYEQYF
TRBV7-3 | CASRCSGRGQGQVDQPQHF
TRBV6-1 | CASSDLPGGQPQHF
TRBV20-1 | CSARAGQVNTEAFF
TRBV6-1 | CASSDAGQGAYEQYF
TRBV6-1 | CASNRMYNSPLHF
TRBV4-2 | CASSHEAGWPTDTQYF
TRBV7-6 | CASSPATGPGGLETQYF
TRBV19 | CASSHFLEGIEPQHF
TRBV7-2 | CTSSLVPSGGGADTQYF
TRBV6-5 | CASSSRTGYQPQHF
TRBV20-1 | CRAGFMNTEAFF
TRBV2 | CASSDAGAGGYTF
TRBV6-1 | CASNPGGYEQYF
TRBV7-2 | CASSLGGGGRNTQYF
TRBV6-5 | CASSSDGQGAGGHTF
TRBV20-1 | CSARGYTGELFF
TRBV24-1 | CATSGTGGVETQYF
TRBV20-1 | CSASNLHNNSPLHF
TRBV7-9 | CASSLGQGSPLHF
TRBV21-1 | CASSYPRDRGTSYEQYF
TRBV24-1 | CATSDPIGQGRGEQFF
TRBV7-2 | CASSLGRLNQPQHF
TRBV19 | CASSPGRGAGNQPQHF
TRBV7-2 | CASSLVEAQYF
TRBV27 | CASSSWDRDGPQHF
TRBV20-1 | CSARDSGGTDTQYF
TRBV24-1 | CATSDSGVETQYF
TRBV20-1 | CSAPQLKLAYGYTF
TRBV20-1 | CSASIGGPSTDTQYF
TRBV2 | CASIPWGLGETQYF
TRBV7-2 | CASRISPNVGELFF
TRBV6-6 | CASRKAAGHEQFF
TRBV10-3 | CAISDETGFLDGYTF
TRBV5-4 | CASSSTGLAGNFEQYF
TRBV10-3 | CARASGIYNEQFF
TRBV27 | CASSFGGAYNEQFF
TRBV20-1 | CSARDGQHTEAFF
TRBV12-3/TRBV12-4 | CASSLHMNRDEQFF
TRBV5-4 | CASSPGTSGSETQYF
TRBV7-2 | CASSPPGSDTQYF
TRBV20-1 | CSALGGASSYEQYF
TRBV2 | CASSEAGAGDTEAFF